This T cell receptor beta chain was identified in a study of T cell responses to AZD1222 COVID-19 vaccine. Study-wide context: Second-dose recipients at about 4 or about 12 weeks were treated as one pooled group. Regarding the study as a whole: Sampled repertoires all dated from after the peak T cell response.

Data came from immunoSEQ multiplex PCR; TCRdb stores just in-frame clones and leaves some out. The sample contains 150,000 to 200,000 clones, around 90% of which appear only once. This CDR3 comprises 13 residues. Per the germline V gene, CDR1 is SGHNT and CDR2 is YYREEE (reference sequence). V was clipped by 5 bases and J by 2 bases, with 10 bases between them. Turning to this clone: Its specificity is unknown.

The source of this sequence is an adult in good health. This chain joins TRBV5-4 and TRBJ2-5; tentatively, D is TRBD2 (5 bases). The sample in question was peripheral blood, obtained on day 0 of AZD1222 vaccination. This chain's CDR3 is CASRPRRQETQYF. CDR3 nucleotide sequence: TGTGCCAGCAGACCGAGGAGGCAAGAGACCCAGTACTTC.